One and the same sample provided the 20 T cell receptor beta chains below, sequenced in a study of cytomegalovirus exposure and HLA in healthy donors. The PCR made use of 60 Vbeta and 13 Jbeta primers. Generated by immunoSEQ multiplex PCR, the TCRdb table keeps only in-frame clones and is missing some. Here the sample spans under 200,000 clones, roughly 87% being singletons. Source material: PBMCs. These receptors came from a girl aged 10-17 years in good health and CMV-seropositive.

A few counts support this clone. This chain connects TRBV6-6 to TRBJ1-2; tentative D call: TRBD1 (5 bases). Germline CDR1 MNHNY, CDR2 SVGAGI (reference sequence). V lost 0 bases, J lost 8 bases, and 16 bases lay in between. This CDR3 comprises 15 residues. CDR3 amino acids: CASSYSGREWSGYTF. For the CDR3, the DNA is TGTGCCAGCAGTTACTCGGGGCGGGAGTGGAGCGGCTACACCTTC.

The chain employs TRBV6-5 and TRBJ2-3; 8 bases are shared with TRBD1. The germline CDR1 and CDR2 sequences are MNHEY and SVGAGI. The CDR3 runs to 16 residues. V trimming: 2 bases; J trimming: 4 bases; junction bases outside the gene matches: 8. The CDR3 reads CASSYVQGARADTQYF. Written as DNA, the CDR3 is TGTGCCAGCAGTTACGTCCAGGGGGCTAGGGCAGATACGCAGTATTTT.

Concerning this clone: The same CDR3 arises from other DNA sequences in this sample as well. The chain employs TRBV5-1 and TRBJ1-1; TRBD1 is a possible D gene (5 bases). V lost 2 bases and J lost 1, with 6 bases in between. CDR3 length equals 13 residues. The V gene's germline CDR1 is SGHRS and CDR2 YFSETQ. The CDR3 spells CASSFGQNTEAFF. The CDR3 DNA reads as TGCGCCAGCAGCTTTGGACAGAACACTGAAGCTTTCTTT.

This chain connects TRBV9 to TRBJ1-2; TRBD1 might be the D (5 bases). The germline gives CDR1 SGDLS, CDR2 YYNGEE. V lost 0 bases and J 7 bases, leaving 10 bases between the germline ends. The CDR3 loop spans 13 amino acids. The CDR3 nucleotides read TGTGCCAGCAGCGTAGGGAGGGGTACTGGCTACACCTTC. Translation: CASSVGRGTGYTF.

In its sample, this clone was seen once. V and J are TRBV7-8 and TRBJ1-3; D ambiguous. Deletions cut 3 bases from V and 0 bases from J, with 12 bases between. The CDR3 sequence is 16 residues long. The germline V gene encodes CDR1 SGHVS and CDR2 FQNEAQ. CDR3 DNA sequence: TGTGCCAGCAGCTTCCCCTCGGAGGGCTCTGGAAACACCATATATTTT. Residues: CASSFPSEGSGNTIYF. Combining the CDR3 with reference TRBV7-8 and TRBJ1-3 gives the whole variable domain GAGVSQSPRYKVAKRGQDVALRCDPISGHVSLFWYQQALGQGPEFLTYFQNEAQLDKSGLPSDRFFAERPEGSVSTLKIQRTQQEDSAVYLCASSFPSEGSGNTIYFGEGSWLTVV.

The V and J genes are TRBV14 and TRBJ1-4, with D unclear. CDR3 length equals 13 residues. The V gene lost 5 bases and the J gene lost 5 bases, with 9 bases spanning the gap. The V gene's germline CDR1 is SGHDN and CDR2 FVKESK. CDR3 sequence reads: CASSAGINEKLFF. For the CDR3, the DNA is TGTGCCAGCAGCGCGGGGATCAATGAAAAACTGTTTTTT.

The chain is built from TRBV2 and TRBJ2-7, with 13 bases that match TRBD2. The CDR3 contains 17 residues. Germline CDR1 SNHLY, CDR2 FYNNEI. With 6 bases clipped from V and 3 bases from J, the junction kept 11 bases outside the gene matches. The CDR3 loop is CASSGGTSGNTVYEQYF. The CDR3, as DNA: TGTGCCAGCAGCGGGGGGACTAGCGGGAATACGGTCTACGAGCAGTACTTC.

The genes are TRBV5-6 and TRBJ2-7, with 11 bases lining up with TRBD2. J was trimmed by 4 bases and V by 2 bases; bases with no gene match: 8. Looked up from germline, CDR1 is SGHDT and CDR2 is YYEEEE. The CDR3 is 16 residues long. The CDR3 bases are TGTGCCAGCAGCTTCGGGACTAGCGGAGACCTTTACGAGCAGTACTTC. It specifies CASSFGTSGDLYEQYF.

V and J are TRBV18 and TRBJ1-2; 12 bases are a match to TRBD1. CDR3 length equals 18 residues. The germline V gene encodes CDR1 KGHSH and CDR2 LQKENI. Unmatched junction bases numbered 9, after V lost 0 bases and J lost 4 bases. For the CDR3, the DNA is TGTGCCAGCTCACCACCCTCCGGGACAGGGGGCGACACCTATGGCTACACCTTC. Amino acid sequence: CASSPPSGTGGDTYGYTF. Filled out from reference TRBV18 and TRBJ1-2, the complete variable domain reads NAGVMQNPRHLVRRRGQEARLRCSPMKGHSHVYWYRQLPEEGLKFMVYLQKENIIDESGMPKERFSAEFPKEGPSILRIQQVVRGDSAAYFCASSPPSGTGGDTYGYTFGSGTRLTVV.

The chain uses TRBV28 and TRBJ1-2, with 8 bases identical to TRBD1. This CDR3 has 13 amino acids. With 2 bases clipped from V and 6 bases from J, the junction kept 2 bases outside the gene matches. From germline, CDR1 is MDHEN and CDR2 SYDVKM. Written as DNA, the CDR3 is TGTGCCAGCAGTTTACTGACAGGGGATGGCTACACCTTC. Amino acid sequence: CASSLLTGDGYTF.

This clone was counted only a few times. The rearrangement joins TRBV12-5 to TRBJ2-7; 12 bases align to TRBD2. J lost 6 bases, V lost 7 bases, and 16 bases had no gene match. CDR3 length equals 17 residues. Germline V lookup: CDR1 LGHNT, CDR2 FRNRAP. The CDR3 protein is CASVLKGLAGQGGEQYF. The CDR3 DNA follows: TGTGCTAGTGTTCTAAAGGGACTAGCGGGCCAGGGTGGCGAGCAGTACTTC.

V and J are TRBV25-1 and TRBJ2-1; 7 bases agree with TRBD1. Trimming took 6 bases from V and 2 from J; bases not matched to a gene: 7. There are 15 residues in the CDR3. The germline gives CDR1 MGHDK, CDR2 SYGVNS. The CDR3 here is CASSQQGSPYNEQFF. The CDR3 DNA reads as TGTGCCAGCAGCCAACAGGGGTCGCCCTACAATGAGCAGTTCTTC. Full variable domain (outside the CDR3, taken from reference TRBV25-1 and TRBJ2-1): EADIYQTPRYLVIGTGKKITLECSQTMGHDKMYWYQQDPGMELHLIHYSYGVNSTEKGDLSSESTVSRIRTEHFPLTLESARPSHTSQYLCASSQQGSPYNEQFFGPGTRLTVL.

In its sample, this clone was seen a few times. CDR3 residues: CASSSRSRTEAFF. CDR3 in DNA: TGTGCCAGCAGCTCCAGGTCCCGGACTGAAGCTTTCTTT. The chain couples TRBV7-9 to TRBJ1-1; D not certain. V was clipped by 4 bases and J by 5 bases, with 11 bases between them. CDR3 length: 13 amino acids. CDR1 SEHNR and CDR2 FQNEAQ come from the germline V gene (reference sequence).

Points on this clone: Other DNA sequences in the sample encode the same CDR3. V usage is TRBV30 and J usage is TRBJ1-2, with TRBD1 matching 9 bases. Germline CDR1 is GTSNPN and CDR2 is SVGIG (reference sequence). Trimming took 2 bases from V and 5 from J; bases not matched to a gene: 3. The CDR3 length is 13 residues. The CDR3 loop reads CAWSIGQGYGYTF. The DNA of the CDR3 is TGTGCCTGGAGTATCGGACAGGGGTATGGCTACACCTTC.

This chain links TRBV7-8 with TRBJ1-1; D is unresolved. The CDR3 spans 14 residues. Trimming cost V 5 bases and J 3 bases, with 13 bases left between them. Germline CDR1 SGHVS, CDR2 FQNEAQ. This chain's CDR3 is CASSPREGYTEAFF. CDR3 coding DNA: TGTGCCAGCAGCCCCCGTGAGGGTTACACTGAAGCTTTCTTT.

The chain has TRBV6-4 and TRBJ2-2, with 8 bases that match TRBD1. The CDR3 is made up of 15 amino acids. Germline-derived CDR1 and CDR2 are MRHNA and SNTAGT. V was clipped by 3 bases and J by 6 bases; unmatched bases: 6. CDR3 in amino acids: CASSDEQGGAGELFF. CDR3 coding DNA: TGTGCCAGCAGTGATGAACAGGGGGGCGCCGGGGAGCTGTTTTTT.

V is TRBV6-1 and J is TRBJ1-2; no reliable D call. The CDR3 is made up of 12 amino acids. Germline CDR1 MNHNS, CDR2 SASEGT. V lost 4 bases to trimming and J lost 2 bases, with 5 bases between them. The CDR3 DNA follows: TGTGCCAGCAGTGTCCTGAACTATGGCTACACCTTC. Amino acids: CASSVLNYGYTF.

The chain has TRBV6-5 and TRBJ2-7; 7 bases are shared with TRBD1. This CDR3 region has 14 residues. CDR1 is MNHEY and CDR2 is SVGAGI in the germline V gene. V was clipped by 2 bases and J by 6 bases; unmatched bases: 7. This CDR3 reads CASSYRTGRGEQYF. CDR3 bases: TGTGCCAGCAGTTACAGGACAGGCCGGGGCGAGCAGTACTTC.

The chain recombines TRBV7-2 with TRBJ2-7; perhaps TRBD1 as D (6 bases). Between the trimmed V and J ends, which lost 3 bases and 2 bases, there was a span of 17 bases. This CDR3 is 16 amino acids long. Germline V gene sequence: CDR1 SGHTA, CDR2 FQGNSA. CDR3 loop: CASSFFRGSGTYEQYF. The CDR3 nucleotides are TGTGCCAGCAGCTTCTTCAGGGGTTCGGGGACCTACGAGCAGTACTTC.

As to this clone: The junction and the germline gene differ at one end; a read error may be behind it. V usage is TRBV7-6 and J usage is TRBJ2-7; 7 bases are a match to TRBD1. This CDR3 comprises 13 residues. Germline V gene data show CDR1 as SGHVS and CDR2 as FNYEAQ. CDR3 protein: CASSIGEGGEKYF. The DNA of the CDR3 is TGTGCCAGCAGCATTGGGGAAGGGGGCGAGAAGTACTTC. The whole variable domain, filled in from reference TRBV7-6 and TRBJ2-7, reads GAGVSQSPRYKVTKRGQDVALRCDPISGHVSLYWYRQALGQGPEFLTYFNYEAQQDKSGLPNDRFSAERPEGSISTLTIQRTEQRDSAMYRCASSIGEGGEKYFGPGTRLTVT.